Described below is a single T cell receptor (beta chain) sequence and its context. What it binds is unknown. These data belong to a study of long-term antiretroviral therapy in people with HIV. Study-wide findings and caveats: HIV repertoires had narrower CDR3 length ranges than controls.

Survey level was the resolution at which the v3.0 immunoSEQ assay ran. Libraries were prepared by immunoSEQ multiplex PCR; TCRdb keeps only in-frame clonotypes and omits some of them. The profile shows 25,000 to 30,000 clones, roughly 88% of them singletons. The V segment lost 3 bases and the J segment 5 bases; nucleotides outside the gene matches: 8. Germline V gene sequence: CDR1 MNHEY, CDR2 SMNVEV (reference sequence). The CDR3 length is 16 residues. Cryopreserved PBMC, at roughly 1-11 million per sample, were present before DNA extraction. The chain employs TRBV27 and TRBJ2-1, with 9 bases fitting TRBD2. The sequence came from a young woman with HIV. The sample consisted of unsorted PBMCs, taken 0.5 years after starting antiretroviral therapy. The DNA of the CDR3 is TGTGCCAGCAGTTTTCGGGCGGCGGGAGGGCACAATGAGCAGTTCTTC. It translates to CASSFRAAGGHNEQFF.